These 8 T cell receptor beta chains came from one sample sequenced in a study of CD8+CD57+ T cells in acquired aplastic anemia. Patients picked for sequencing had shown CD8+CD57+ cell expansion detected by flow cytometry. Researchers used genomic DNA as the template to profile TCR beta VDJ and CDR3. In TCRdb, the reads were re-called with MiXCR into one record per CDR3 protein. Counted here are around 170,000 distinct CDR3 sequences, 48% occurring once; the ten biggest clones make up approximately 9.7%. The sample was sorted CD4+, CD8+, or CD8+CD57+ T cells (not recorded which) from PBMCs. The origin of the receptors is a human donor with aplastic anemia.

This chain links TRBV25-1 with TRBJ1-1; the D gene is possibly TRBD1 (6 bases). Trimming removed 8 bases from V and 1 base from J, with 14 bases in between. The CDR3 is 14 residues long. CDR1 is MGHDK and CDR2 is SYGVNS in the germline V gene. The CDR3 sequence is CASPPQGQNTEAFF. CDR3 nucleotides: TGTGCCAGCCCGCCCCAGGGGCAGAACACTGAAGCTTTCTTT.

The chain has TRBV9 and TRBJ2-7, with 12 bases fitting TRBD1. Losses at the gene ends were 2 bases for V and 6 bases for J; bases not matched to a gene: 9. The germline gives CDR1 SGDLS, CDR2 YYNGEE. This CDR3 spans 16 amino acids. CDR3 residues: CASSVLPGQGASEQYF. The CDR3 nucleotides are TGTGCCAGCAGCGTCCTACCGGGACAGGGGGCGTCCGAGCAGTACTTC.

V is TRBV7-9 and J is TRBJ1-1, with D perhaps matching TRBD1 (5 bases). Germline CDR1 SEHNR, CDR2 FQNEAQ (reference sequence). The CDR3 is 15 residues long. Trimming pared 6 bases from V and 1 base from J, leaving 15 bases between. The CDR3 reads CASRLHNTGNTEAFF. CDR3 DNA: TGTGCCAGCAGACTCCACAATACAGGGAACACTGAAGCTTTCTTT.

This clonotype was picked up many times. The chain employs TRBV20-1 and TRBJ2-3, with D perhaps TRBD2 (5 bases). The V and J ends lost 1 base and 6 bases respectively, with 11 bases between them. The CDR3 loop spans 13 amino acids. The germline V gene has CDR1 DFQATT and CDR2 SNEGSKA (reference sequence). The CDR3 DNA reads TGCAGTGCTAGAGTCGAACGGGGTGATACGCAGTATTTT. The encoded protein is CSARVERGDTQYF.

This clonotype occurred many times. V usage is TRBV11-2 and J usage is TRBJ1-6; D is possibly TRBD1 (5 bases). The CDR3 is 18 residues long. Trimming took 2 bases from V and 1 from J, leaving 15 bases between them. CDR1 SGHAT and CDR2 FQNNGV come from the germline V gene. CDR3: CASSLRPRGGSYNSPLHF. The CDR3 DNA sequence: TGTGCCAGCAGCTTACGACCGAGGGGAGGGTCCTATAATTCACCCCTCCACTTT.

The chain carries TRBV19 and TRBJ2-2; the D is unclear. Per germline, CDR1 LNHDA and CDR2 SQIVND (reference sequence). The V end was cut by 1 base, the J end by 6 bases, with 6 bases between. The CDR3 length is 13 residues. This CDR3 is CASSIGAAGELFF. CDR3 nucleotides: TGTGCCAGTAGTATAGGTGCGGCCGGGGAGCTGTTTTTT.

This clonotype was detected many times. The CDR3 DNA follows: TGCAGTGCCCCTACCCCGGGGGGTGGAAACACCATATATTTT. Amino acid sequence: CSAPTPGGGNTIYF. The chain combines TRBV20-1 with TRBJ1-3; possibly TRBD1 for D (5 bases). This CDR3 region has 14 residues. V was trimmed by 6 bases and J by 3 bases, leaving 15 bases between them. Germline V gene lookup returns CDR1 DFQATT and CDR2 SNEGSKA (reference sequence).

This clonotype was found many times. V and J are TRBV5-1 and TRBJ2-2; D unclear. This CDR3 comprises 13 residues. Germline assignment: CDR1 SGHRS and CDR2 YFSETQ. V was pared by 5 bases and J by 3 bases, with 8 bases between. The CDR3 DNA is TGCGCCAGCAGGACAATAGACACCGGGGAGCTGTTTTTT. It specifies CASRTIDTGELFF. Full variable domain (rest looked up from reference TRBV5-1 and TRBJ2-2): KAGVTQTPRYLIKTRGQQVTLSCSPISGHRSVSWYQQTPGQGLQFLFEYFSETQRNKGNFPGRFSGRQFSNSRSEMNVSTLELGDSALYLCASRTIDTGELFFGEGSRLTVL.